This T cell receptor beta chain came from a study of blood T cell repertoires in COVID-19. On the study more broadly: Acute and convalescent COVID-19 specimens originated in the United States, Italy and Spain. Sample material is recorded as cDNA or gDNA derived from T cells, B-cell-depleted T cells, or PBMCs.

Followed over time, Seattle patients had been enrolled while infection was active. Germline V lookup: CDR1 KGHSH, CDR2 LQKENI. The CDR3 contains 15 residues. Deletions cut 0 bases from V and 5 bases from J, with 10 bases between. As originally analysed: Cell counts per sample came from amplifying reference gene primers. The method was immunoSEQ multiplex PCR; TCRdb's version includes in-frame clones alone and lacks a portion of them. V, J and clone size are those of that table, while D and trimming were read from the DNA. Of 200,000 to 250,000 clones in the sample, about 81% were seen once. The chain links TRBV18 to TRBJ2-2; D is unclear. This TCR was recovered from a woman older than 75 with COVID-19, enrolled during active disease. The specimen sequenced was peripheral blood. CDR3 sequence: CASSPPRYDTGELFF. The CDR3 DNA reads as TGTGCCAGCTCACCACCGCGTTACGATACCGGGGAGCTGTTTTTT.